This T cell receptor (beta chain) was found in a study of blood T cell repertoires in COVID-19. Looking at the study overall: Whether acute or convalescent, the COVID-19 samples came from the United States, Italy and Spain. The analysed material was cDNA or gDNA that came from T cells, B-cell-depleted T cells, or PBMCs.

CDR1 and CDR2 from the germline V gene are MNHEY and SVGAGI. CDR3 size: 15 residues. V lost 4 bases, J lost 4 bases, and 2 bases stayed unmatched. Per the authors' pipeline: Reference gene primer amplification gave estimated nucleated cell counts. Data came from immunoSEQ multiplex PCR; TCRdb stores just in-frame clones and leaves some out. V, J and clone size are taken as reported in that table, and D and trimming were inferred from the DNA itself. Here the sample spans under 80,000 clones, roughly 85% being singletons. Input material: peripheral blood. The TCR sequence derives from a human donor in a cohort sampled during active COVID-19. The gene calls are TRBV6-5 and TRBJ2-3; 13 nucleotides match TRBD2. The DNA of the CDR3 is TGTGCCAGCAGTTGGGGACTAGCGGGGTCAGATACGCAGTATTTT. Translating it yields CASSWGLAGSDTQYF.